The TCR beta chain under discussion was sequenced for a study of T-cell memory formation after mild COVID-19. At the level of the study: Each donor largely had its own TCR clusters. General observations from the study: Later expanders leaned CD4+, whereas day 15 to 85 contracting clones were balanced CD4/CD8. Some responding clones appeared in pre-infection memory, suggesting cross-reactive memory joined.

Constant-segment primers were used for 5'RACE, and the resulting TCR alpha and TCR beta cDNA libraries carried sample barcodes and UMIs. TCRdb fed the 5' RACE reads into MiXCR, producing one record per CDR3 protein. The table lists around 450,000 distinct CDR3 sequences, approximately 20% of them singletons. The CDR3 is 13 amino acids. Germline V gene data show CDR1 as MNHEY and CDR2 as SMNVEV (reference sequence). Trimming removed 5 bases from V and 4 bases from J; junction bases left unmatched: 4. This clonotype was recorded a few times. What it recognizes is unknown. The gene calls are TRBV27 and TRBJ2-7, with 8 positions matching TRBD2. The TCR comes from an adult woman who had mild COVID-19 (a few samples of this study predate the infection). Cell type and time point are not known. Sample: PBMCs or a T cell subset sorted from them (not recorded which). The DNA of the CDR3 is TGTGCCAGCAGTCCCGGGGGGGATTACGAGCAGTACTTC. This codes for CASSPGGDYEQYF.